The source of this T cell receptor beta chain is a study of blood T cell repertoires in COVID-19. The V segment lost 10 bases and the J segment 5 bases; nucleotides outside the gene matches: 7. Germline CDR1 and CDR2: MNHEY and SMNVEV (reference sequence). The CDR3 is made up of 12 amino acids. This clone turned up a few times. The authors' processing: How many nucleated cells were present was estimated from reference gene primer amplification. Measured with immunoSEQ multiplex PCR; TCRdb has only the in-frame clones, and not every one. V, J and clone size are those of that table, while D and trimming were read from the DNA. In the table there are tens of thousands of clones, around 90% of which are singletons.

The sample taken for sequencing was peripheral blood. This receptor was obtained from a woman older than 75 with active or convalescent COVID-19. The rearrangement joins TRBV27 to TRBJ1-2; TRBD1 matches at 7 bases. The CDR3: CATRQGSYGYTF. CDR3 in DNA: TGTGCCACCCGACAGGGTTCATATGGCTACACCTTC.